The T cell receptor (beta chain) described here comes from a study of blood T cell repertoires in COVID-19. About the research overall: Spain, Italy and the United States supplied samples that represented acute and convalescent COVID-19.

Unmatched junction bases numbered 5, after V lost 6 bases and J lost 0 bases. The length of the CDR3 is 15 residues. The germline CDR1 and CDR2 sequences are SNHLY and FYNNEI. Clinical history as reported by participants underpinned cohort assignment. Symptom resolution, clearance, or two negative PCRs marked donors in Cohort 3 as recovered. In the study's own analysis: Estimation of nucleated cell counts was performed using reference gene primer amplification. Using immunoSEQ multiplex PCR, the repertoire was profiled, and TCRdb retains in-frame clones only, with some absent. Clone size and the V and J calls come from that table; the DNA yielded D and trimming. The top ten clones hold 10% to 15% of a sample with 150,000 to 200,000 clones, approximately 80% of them seen once.

This rearrangement joins TRBV2 to TRBJ2-3, with 8 positions matching TRBD2. The source material was PBMCs or T cells enriched from blood (not recorded which). The clonotype comes from a woman between 55 and 75 years old who had recovered from COVID-19. CDR3 residues: CASRRSGGSTDTQYF. The CDR3 region has the DNA TGTGCCAGCAGACGCAGCGGGGGTAGCACAGATACGCAGTATTTT.